These 10 T cell receptor beta chains were all obtained from the same sample, sequenced in a study of shared clonotypes between healthy human individuals. Sequencing was performed with immunoSEQ multiplex PCR; in TCRdb, only in-frame clones are kept and a portion is missing. The data show approximately 340,000 clones, with 74% seen just once and 10% held by the top ten. Sequencing was done on a sample of memory CD4+ T cells sorted from blood. Sample subset: CD45RA-negative fraction. The receptors were gathered from a man aged 30-40 years in good health.

The chain uses TRBV7-9 and TRBJ2-7; D uncertain. V lost 5 bases and J lost 5, with 16 bases in between. Germline assignment: CDR1 SEHNR and CDR2 FQNEAQ (reference sequence). The CDR3 consists of 14 residues. The DNA for the CDR3 is TGTGCCAGCAGCCCGCCCTTAGACCCGGACGAGCAGTACTTC. Its protein product is CASSPPLDPDEQYF. The whole variable domain, filled in from reference TRBV7-9 and TRBJ2-7, reads DTGVSQNPRHKITKRGQNVTFRCDPISEHNRLYWYRQTLGQGPEFLTYFQNEAQLEKSRLLSDRFSAERPKGSFSTLEIQRTEQGDSAMYLCASSPPLDPDEQYFGPGTRLTVT.

The chain joins TRBV28 to TRBJ2-7; 7 bases map to TRBD1. The junction had 2 bases not matched to a gene; V was cut back by 3 bases and J by 9 bases. The CDR3 is 11 residues long. Per the germline V gene, CDR1 is MDHEN and CDR2 is SYDVKM. The CDR3 nucleotides read TGTGCCAGCAGTTTGCGACAGGGGCAGTACTTC. It codes for CASSLRQGQYF.

This clone was found a few times. The chain employs TRBV29-1 and TRBJ2-7; a weak D match, TRBD1 (5 bases). CDR1 is SQVTM and CDR2 is ANQGSEA in the germline V gene. There are 16 residues in the CDR3. Deletions cut 0 bases from V and 7 bases from J, with 22 bases between. The CDR3, as DNA: TGCAGCGTTGAAGATAAGGGGCCCTTCCTGGTGGGAGAGCAGTACTTC. It encodes CSVEDKGPFLVGEQYF.

In its sample, this clone was seen a few times. This rearrangement joins TRBV27 to TRBJ2-7; D gene unclear. The length of the CDR3 is 15 residues. The ends were cut back, 0 bases at V and 2 bases at J, with 11 bases in the middle. From germline, CDR1 is MNHEY and CDR2 SMNVEV (reference sequence). In DNA form, the CDR3 reads TGTGCCAGCAGTTTATCGAGTGGCAGCACCTACGAGCAGTACTTC. As protein: CASSLSSGSTYEQYF.

The chain uses TRBV29-1 and TRBJ2-1; the D is unclear. Germline CDR1 and CDR2: SQVTM and ANQGSEA. This CDR3 has 15 amino acids. The V and J ends lost 4 bases and 5 bases respectively, with 18 bases between them. In nucleotides, the CDR3 is TGCAGCGTTGTTCTCGTGTGGGCTCCCAACAATGAGCAGTTCTTC. Its protein product is CSVVLVWAPNNEQFF.

The chain recombines TRBV27 with TRBJ2-6; D gene ambiguous. The CDR3 consists of 15 residues. Germline CDR1 MNHEY, CDR2 SMNVEV (reference sequence). Trimming pared 2 bases from V and 0 bases from J, leaving 5 bases between. The DNA for the CDR3 is TGTGCCAGCAGTTTAATCGACTCTGGGGCCAACGTCCTGACTTTC. Translating it yields CASSLIDSGANVLTF.

The rearrangement joins TRBV5-1 to TRBJ2-7; 8 bases are a match to TRBD1. The CDR3 runs to 12 residues. Germline V gives CDR1 SGHRS, CDR2 YFSETQ. The trim removed 2 bases at V and 7 bases at J, leaving 2 bases unmatched. This CDR3 reads CASSFGQGEQYF. As DNA, the CDR3 is TGCGCCAGCAGCTTCGGACAGGGAGAGCAGTACTTC.

J is TRBJ1-1 and V is TRBV28, with TRBD1 as a possible D gene (5 bases). CDR3 length: 12 amino acids. Looked up from germline, CDR1 is MDHEN and CDR2 is SYDVKM. Trimming took 4 bases from V and 10 from J, leaving 13 bases between them. DNA for the CDR3: TGTGCCAGCAGTTCCCGTGGGGGTTCAGCTTTCTTT. It specifies CASSSRGGSAFF.

The chain combines TRBV11-2 with TRBJ2-2; 10 bases fit TRBD2. With 3 bases clipped from V and 7 bases from J, the junction kept 8 bases outside the gene matches. CDR1 SGHAT and CDR2 FQNNGV come from the germline V gene. The CDR3 covers 16 residues. The CDR3 nucleotides read TGTGCCAGCAGCTTGTCTAGCGGGAGCCTTGTCGGGGAGCTGTTTTTT. Translation gives CASSLSSGSLVGELFF.

The genes are TRBV11-3 and TRBJ2-7, with D possibly being TRBD2 (5 bases). Trimming took 8 bases from V and 0 from J, leaving 11 bases between them. The germline V gene encodes CDR1 SGHNT and CDR2 YENEEA. The CDR3 extends over 13 amino acids. The CDR3 DNA follows: TGTGCCAGCGCCGAGCGGAACTCCTACGAGCAGTACTTC. Its protein product is CASAERNSYEQYF. Based on the CDR3 plus reference TRBV11-3 and TRBJ2-7, the full variable domain is EAGVVQSPRYKIIEKKQPVAFWCNPISGHNTLYWYLQNLGQGPELLIRYENEEAVDDSQLPKDRFSAERLKGVDSTLKIQPAELGDSAVYLCASAERNSYEQYFGPGTRLTVT.